These 8 T cell receptor beta chains were all obtained from the same sample, sequenced in a study of control samples from healthy donors and cancer patients. Some clones are missing from TCRdb's copy, which holds only in-frame ones; the method was immunoSEQ multiplex PCR. The sample includes under 70,000 clones, 88% of them seen just once. Sequencing input: blood. The receptor source for this set is a man aged 50-60 years in good health.

J is TRBJ2-5 and V is TRBV4-1; no firm D call. The CDR3 length is 19 residues. Trimming took 0 bases from V and 2 from J, leaving 22 bases between them. Germline V lookup: CDR1 MGHRA, CDR2 YSYEKL. CDR3 sequence (DNA): TGCGCCAGCAGCCAAGAGGCGACGTCCGACCGTCTAAATCAAGAGACCCAGTACTTC. Translated, it gives CASSQEATSDRLNQETQYF.

The DNA for the CDR3 is TGTGCCAGCTCGACAGGGAGGAGCACAGATACGCAGTATTTT. Protein product: CASSTGRSTDTQYF. The chain joins TRBV6-5 to TRBJ2-3, with D tentatively TRBD1 (7 bases). This CDR3 has 14 residues. V lost 8 bases and J 0 bases, leaving 12 bases between the germline ends. Germline V gene data show CDR1 as MNHEY and CDR2 as SVGAGI.

The genes are TRBV11-1 and TRBJ1-2, with 10 bases that match TRBD1. Per germline, CDR1 SGHAT and CDR2 FQDESV (reference sequence). V lost 0 bases to trimming and J lost 10 bases; unmatched junction nucleotides: 8. This CDR3 region has 15 residues. CDR3: CASSLAGTGVSDYTF. The CDR3 DNA follows: TGTGCCAGCAGCTTAGCCGGGACAGGGGTGAGCGACTACACCTTC.

This rearrangement joins TRBV7-9 to TRBJ2-7; 11 bases match TRBD1. CDR3 length: 15 amino acids. V lost 2 bases, J lost 3 bases, and 3 bases stayed unmatched. Germline CDR1 reads SEHNR; CDR2 reads FQNEAQ (reference sequence). CDR3 amino acids: CASSLRTGGNYEQYF. CDR3 in DNA: TGTGCCAGCAGCTTAAGGACAGGGGGCAACTACGAGCAGTACTTC.

The chain is built from TRBV4-2 and TRBJ2-7; TRBD2 might be the D (6 bases). V lost 0 bases and J lost 3, with 15 bases in between. CDR3 length equals 16 residues. Germline CDR1 is LGHNA and CDR2 is YNFKEQ. The CDR3 loop is CASSQDPGLTFYEQYF. In DNA form, the CDR3 reads TGTGCCAGCAGCCAAGATCCCGGACTAACTTTCTACGAGCAGTACTTC.

The rearrangement joins TRBV13 to TRBJ1-2; D remains ambiguous. Trimming shortened V by 8 bases and J by 0 bases, and 13 bases separated the two germline ends. The germline gives CDR1 PRHDT, CDR2 FYEKMQ (reference sequence). This CDR3 has 14 residues. CDR3 protein: CASDSAISNYGYTF. CDR3 DNA: TGTGCCAGCGATTCCGCGATTTCTAACTATGGCTACACCTTC.

In regard to this clone: The identical CDR3 is also encoded by other nucleotide sequences in the sample. The chain has TRBV7-8 and TRBJ1-1, with D tentatively TRBD1 (5 bases). The CDR3 extends over 17 amino acids. From germline, CDR1 is SGHVS and CDR2 FQNEAQ. Trimming pared 1 base from V and 1 base from J, leaving 16 bases between. CDR3: CASSLESGVGGNTEAFF. The CDR3 nucleotides read TGTGCCAGCAGCTTAGAATCGGGGGTTGGGGGGAACACTGAAGCTTTCTTT. Combining the CDR3 with reference TRBV7-8 and TRBJ1-1 gives the whole variable domain GAGVSQSPRYKVAKRGQDVALRCDPISGHVSLFWYQQALGQGPEFLTYFQNEAQLDKSGLPSDRFFAERPEGSVSTLKIQRTQQEDSAVYLCASSLESGVGGNTEAFFGQGTRLTVV.

The chain carries TRBV19 and TRBJ2-7, with 7 nucleotides matching TRBD1. The CDR3 is made up of 14 amino acids. Germline CDR1 is LNHDA and CDR2 is SQIVND (reference sequence). Trimming took 6 bases from V and 3 from J; bases not matched to a gene: 8. The DNA for the CDR3 is TGTGCCAGTAGCACGACCGGGACAGACTACGAGCAGTACTTC. Its protein product is CASSTTGTDYEQYF.